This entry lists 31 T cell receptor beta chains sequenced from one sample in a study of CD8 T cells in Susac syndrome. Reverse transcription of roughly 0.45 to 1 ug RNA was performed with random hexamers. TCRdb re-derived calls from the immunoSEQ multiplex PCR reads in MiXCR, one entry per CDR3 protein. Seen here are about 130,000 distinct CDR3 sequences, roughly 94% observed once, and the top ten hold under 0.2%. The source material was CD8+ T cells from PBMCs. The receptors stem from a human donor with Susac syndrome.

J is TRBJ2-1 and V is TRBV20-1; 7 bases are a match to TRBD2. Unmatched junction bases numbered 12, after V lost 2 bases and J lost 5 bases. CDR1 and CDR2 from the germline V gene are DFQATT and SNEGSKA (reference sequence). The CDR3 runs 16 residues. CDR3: CSARRSWGGSDNEQFF. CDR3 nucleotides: TGCAGTGCTAGAAGGAGCTGGGGGGGGAGCGACAATGAGCAGTTCTTC.

The CDR3 DNA sequence: TGTGCCAGCAGCCCTGGTCTAGGGGAGTACGAGCAGTACTTC. This gives the protein CASSPGLGEYEQYF. The genes are TRBV5-6 and TRBJ2-7; the D gene could be TRBD1 or TRBD2 (5 bases each). V was clipped by 4 bases and J by 4 bases, with 15 bases between them. The V gene's germline CDR1 is SGHDT and CDR2 YYEEEE. This CDR3 has 14 residues.

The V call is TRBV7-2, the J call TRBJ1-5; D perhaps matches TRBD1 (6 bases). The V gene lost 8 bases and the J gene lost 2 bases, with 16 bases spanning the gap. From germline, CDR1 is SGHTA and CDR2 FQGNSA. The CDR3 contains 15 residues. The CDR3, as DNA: TGTGCCAGCGACTTGGACAGTTGGGGCAATCAGCCCCAGCATTTT. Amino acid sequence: CASDLDSWGNQPQHF.

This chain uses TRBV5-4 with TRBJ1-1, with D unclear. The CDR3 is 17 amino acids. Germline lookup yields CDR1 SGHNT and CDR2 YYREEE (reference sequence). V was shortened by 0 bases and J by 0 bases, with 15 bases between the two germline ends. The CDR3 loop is CASSLGIGLGMNTEAFF. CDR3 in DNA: TGTGCCAGCAGCTTGGGTATAGGACTGGGCATGAACACTGAAGCTTTCTTT.

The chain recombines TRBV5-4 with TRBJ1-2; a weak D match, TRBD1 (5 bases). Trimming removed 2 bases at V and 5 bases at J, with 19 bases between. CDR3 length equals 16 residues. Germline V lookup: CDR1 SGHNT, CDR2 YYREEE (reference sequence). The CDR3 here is CASSFVSGAPLYGYTF. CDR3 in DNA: TGTGCCAGCAGCTTCGTCTCTGGGGCACCACTTTATGGCTACACCTTC.

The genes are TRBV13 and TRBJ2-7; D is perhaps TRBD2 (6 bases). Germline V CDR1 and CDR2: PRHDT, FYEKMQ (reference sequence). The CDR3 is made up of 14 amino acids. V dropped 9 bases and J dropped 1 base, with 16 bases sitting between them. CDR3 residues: CASGPGEGSYEQYF. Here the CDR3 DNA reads TGTGCCAGTGGACCGGGGGAAGGGTCCTACGAGCAGTACTTC.

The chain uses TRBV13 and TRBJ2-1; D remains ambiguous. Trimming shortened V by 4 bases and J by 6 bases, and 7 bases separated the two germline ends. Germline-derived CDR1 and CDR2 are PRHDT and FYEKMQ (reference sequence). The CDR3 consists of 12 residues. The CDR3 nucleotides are TGTGCCAGCAGCTCTACACGCAATGAGCAGTTCTTC. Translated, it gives CASSSTRNEQFF.

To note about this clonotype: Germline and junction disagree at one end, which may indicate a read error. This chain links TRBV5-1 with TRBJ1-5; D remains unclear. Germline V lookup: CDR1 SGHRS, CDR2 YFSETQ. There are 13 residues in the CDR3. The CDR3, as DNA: TGTGCCAGCAGTTTAGGTGGGGATCAGCCCCAGCATTTT. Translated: CASSLGGDQPQHF.

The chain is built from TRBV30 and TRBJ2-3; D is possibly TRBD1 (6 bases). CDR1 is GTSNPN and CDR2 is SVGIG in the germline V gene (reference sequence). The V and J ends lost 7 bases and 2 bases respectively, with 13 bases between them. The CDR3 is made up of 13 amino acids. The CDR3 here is CALRQVSTDTQYF. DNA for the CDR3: TGTGCCTTACGACAGGTCTCCACAGATACGCAGTATTTT.

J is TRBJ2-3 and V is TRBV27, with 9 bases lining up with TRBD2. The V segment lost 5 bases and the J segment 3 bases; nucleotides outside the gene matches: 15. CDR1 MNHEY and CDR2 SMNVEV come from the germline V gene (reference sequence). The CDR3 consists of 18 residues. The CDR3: CASSPNSIAGVGTDTQYF. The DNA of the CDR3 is TGTGCCAGCAGTCCGAACTCTATAGCGGGAGTGGGAACAGATACGCAGTATTTT.

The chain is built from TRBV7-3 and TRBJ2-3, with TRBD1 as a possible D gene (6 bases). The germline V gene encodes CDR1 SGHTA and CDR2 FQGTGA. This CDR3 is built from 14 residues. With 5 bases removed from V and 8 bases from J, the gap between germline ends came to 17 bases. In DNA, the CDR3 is TGTGCCAGCAGCCCAGTGGGGAAGGGGGTTACGCAGTATTTT. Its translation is CASSPVGKGVTQYF.

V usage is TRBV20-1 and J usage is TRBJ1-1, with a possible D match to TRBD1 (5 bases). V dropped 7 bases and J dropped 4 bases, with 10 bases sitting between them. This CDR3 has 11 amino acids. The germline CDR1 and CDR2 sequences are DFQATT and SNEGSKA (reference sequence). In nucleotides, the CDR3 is TGCAGTGGGGGCAAGGGCACTGAAGCTTTCTTT. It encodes CSGGKGTEAFF.

For the CDR3, the DNA is TGTGCCAGCAGTCCAGCAGGCGGGGGTAGAGATACGCAGTATTTT. Residues: CASSPAGGGRDTQYF. V is TRBV12-3 or TRBV12-4 and J is TRBJ2-3, with 7 bases that match TRBD2. The CDR3 runs to 15 residues. V was pared by 5 bases and J by 5 bases, with 10 bases of the junction left unmatched.

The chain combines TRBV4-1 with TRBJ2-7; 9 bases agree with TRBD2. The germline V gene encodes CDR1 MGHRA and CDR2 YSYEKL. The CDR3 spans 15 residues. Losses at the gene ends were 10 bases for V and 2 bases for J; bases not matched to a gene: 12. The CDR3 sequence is CATSSGLASTYEQYF. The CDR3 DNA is TGCGCCACCTCAAGCGGACTAGCGTCGACCTACGAGCAGTACTTC.

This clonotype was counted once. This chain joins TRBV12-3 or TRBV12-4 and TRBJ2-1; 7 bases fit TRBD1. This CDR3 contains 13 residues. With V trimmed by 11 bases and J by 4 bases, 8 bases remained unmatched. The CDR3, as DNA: TGTGCCGTCCAGACAGGGACGTACAATGAGCAGTTCTTC. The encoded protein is CAVQTGTYNEQFF.

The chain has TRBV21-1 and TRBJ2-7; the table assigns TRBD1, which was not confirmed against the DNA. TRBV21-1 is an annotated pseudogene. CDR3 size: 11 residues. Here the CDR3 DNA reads TGTGCCAGCACCCGCCCCGGCGAGCAGTACTTC. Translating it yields CASTRPGEQYF.

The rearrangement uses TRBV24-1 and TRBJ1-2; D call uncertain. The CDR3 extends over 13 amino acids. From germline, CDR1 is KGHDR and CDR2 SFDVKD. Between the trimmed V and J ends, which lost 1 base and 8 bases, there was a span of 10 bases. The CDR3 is CATSDFNWWGYTF. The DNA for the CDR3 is TGTGCCACCAGTGATTTTAATTGGTGGGGCTACACCTTC.

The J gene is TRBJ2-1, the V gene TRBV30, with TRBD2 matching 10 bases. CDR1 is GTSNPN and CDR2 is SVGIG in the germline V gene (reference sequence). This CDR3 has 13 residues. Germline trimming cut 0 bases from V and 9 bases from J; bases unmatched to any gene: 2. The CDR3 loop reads CAWSVSSGGEQFF. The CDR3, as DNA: TGTGCCTGGAGTGTCTCTAGCGGGGGTGAGCAGTTCTTC.

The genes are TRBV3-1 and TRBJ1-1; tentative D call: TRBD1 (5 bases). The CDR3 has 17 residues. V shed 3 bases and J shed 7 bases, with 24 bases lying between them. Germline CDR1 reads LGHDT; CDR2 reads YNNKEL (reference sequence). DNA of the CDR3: TGTGCCAGCAGCCAGAATTACTTACTGACAGACGGGGGTGAAGCTTTCTTT. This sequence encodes CASSQNYLLTDGGEAFF.

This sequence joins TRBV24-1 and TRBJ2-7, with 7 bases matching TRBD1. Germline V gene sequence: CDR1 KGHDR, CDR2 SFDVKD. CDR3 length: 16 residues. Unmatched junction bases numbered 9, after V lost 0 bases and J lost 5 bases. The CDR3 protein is CATSDLRDDRDDEQYF. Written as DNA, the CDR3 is TGTGCCACCAGTGATTTGCGAGACGACAGGGACGACGAGCAGTACTTC.

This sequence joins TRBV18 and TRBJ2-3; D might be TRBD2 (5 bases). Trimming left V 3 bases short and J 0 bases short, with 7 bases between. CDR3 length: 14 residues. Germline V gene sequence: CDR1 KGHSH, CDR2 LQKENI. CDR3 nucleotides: TGTGCCAGCTCACCCGGGGAAAGCACAGATACGCAGTATTTT. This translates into CASSPGESTDTQYF.

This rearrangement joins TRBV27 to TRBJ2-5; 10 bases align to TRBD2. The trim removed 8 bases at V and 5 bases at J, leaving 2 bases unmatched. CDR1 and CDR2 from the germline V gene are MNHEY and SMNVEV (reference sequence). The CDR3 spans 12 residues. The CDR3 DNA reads TGTGCCAGCGGGACTAGCGTGGAGACCCAGTACTTC. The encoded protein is CASGTSVETQYF.

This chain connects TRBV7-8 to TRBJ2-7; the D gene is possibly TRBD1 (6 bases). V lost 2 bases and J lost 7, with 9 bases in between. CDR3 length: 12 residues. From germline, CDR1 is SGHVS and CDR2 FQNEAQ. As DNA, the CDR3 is TGTGCCAGCAGCTTAATAGACAGGGAGCAGTACTTC. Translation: CASSLIDREQYF. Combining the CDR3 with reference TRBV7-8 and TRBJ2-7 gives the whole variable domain GAGVSQSPRYKVAKRGQDVALRCDPISGHVSLFWYQQALGQGPEFLTYFQNEAQLDKSGLPSDRFFAERPEGSVSTLKIQRTQQEDSAVYLCASSLIDREQYFGPGTRLTVT.

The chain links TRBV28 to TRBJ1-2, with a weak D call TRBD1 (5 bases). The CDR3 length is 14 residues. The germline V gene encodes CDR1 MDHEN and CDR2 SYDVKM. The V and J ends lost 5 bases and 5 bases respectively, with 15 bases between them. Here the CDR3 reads CASSPGQGIYGYTF. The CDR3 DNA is TGTGCCAGCAGTCCCGGGCAGGGCATTTATGGCTACACCTTC.

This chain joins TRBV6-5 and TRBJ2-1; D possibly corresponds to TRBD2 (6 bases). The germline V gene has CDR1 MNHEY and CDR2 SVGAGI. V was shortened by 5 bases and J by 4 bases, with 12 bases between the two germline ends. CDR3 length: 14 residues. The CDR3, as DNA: TGTGCCAGCAGTCCACCTGGGACTTACAATGAGCAGTTCTTC. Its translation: CASSPPGTYNEQFF.

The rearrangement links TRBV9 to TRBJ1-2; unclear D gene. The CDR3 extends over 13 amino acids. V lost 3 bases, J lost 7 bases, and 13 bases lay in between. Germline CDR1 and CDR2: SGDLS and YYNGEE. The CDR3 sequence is CASSGPNTGGYTF. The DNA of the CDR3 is TGTGCCAGCAGCGGCCCCAATACGGGTGGCTACACCTTC.

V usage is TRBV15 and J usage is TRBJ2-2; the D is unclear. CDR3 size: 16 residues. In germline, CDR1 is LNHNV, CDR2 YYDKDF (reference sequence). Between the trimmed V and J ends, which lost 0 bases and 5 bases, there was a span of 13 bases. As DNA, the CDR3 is TGTGCCACCAGCAGAGATCAAGGTAGCCGTACCGGGGAGCTGTTTTTT. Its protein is CATSRDQGSRTGELFF.

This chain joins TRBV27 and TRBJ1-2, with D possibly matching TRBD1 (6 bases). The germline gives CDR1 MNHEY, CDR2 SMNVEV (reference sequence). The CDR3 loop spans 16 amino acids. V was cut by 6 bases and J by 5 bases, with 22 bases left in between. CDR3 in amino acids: CASSPLGGRTEYGYTF. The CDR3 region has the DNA TGTGCCAGCAGCCCCTTGGGGGGCAGGACAGAATATGGCTACACCTTC.

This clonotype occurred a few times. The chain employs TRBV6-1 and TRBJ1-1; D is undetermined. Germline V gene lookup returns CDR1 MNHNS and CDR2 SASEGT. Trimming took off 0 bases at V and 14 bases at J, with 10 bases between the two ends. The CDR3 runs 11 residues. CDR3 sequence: CASSEARLNFF. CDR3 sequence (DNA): TGTGCCAGCAGTGAAGCGCGATTGAACTTCTTT.

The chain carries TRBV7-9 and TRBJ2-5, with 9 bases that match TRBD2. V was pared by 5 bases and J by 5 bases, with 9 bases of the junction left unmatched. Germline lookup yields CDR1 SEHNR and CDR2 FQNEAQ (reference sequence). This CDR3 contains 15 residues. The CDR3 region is CASSRAGTSWETQYF. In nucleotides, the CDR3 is TGTGCCAGCAGCAGAGCCGGGACTAGCTGGGAGACCCAGTACTTC.

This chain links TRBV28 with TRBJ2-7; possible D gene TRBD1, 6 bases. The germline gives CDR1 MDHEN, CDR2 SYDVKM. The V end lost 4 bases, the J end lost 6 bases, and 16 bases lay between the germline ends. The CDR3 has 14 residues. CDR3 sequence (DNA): TGTGCCAGCAGTTACAGGGCTTTTCTCTCCGAGCAGTACTTC. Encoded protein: CASSYRAFLSEQYF.